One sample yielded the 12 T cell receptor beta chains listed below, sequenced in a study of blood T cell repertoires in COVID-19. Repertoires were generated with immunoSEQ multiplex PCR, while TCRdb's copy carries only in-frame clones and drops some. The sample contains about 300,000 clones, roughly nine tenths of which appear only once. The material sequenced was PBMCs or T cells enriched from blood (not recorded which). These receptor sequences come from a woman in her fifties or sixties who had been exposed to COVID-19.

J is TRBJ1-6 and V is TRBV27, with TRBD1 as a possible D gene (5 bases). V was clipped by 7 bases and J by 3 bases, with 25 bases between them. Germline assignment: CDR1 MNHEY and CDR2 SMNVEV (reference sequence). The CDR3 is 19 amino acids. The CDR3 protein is CASTPRRVEGPGYNSPLHF. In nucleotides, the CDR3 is TGTGCCAGCACCCCTCGTAGGGTGGAGGGACCAGGCTATAATTCACCCCTCCACTTT.

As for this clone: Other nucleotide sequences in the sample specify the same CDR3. The chain's CDR3 is CASRTTGRNTEAFF. The CDR3 coding sequence is TGTGCCAGTAGGACGACAGGAAGGAACACTGAAGCTTTCTTT. The V gene is TRBV19, the J gene TRBJ1-1; D is perhaps TRBD1 (6 bases). V was shortened by 6 bases and J by 1 base, with 12 bases between the two germline ends. From germline, CDR1 is LNHDA and CDR2 SQIVND (reference sequence). This CDR3 spans 14 amino acids.

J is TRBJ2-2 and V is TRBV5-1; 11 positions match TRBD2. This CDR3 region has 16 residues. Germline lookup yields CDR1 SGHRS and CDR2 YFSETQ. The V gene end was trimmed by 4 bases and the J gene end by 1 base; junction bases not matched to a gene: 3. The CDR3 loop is CASSPGLAGNTGELFF. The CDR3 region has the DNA TGCGCCAGCAGCCCAGGACTAGCGGGGAACACCGGGGAGCTGTTTTTT.

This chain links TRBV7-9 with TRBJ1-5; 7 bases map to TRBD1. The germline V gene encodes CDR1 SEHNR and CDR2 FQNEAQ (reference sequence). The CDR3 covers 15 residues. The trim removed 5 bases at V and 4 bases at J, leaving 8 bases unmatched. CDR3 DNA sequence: TGTGCCAGCAGCCCCGGGGCAGGGGGAAATCAGCCCCAGCATTTT. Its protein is CASSPGAGGNQPQHF.

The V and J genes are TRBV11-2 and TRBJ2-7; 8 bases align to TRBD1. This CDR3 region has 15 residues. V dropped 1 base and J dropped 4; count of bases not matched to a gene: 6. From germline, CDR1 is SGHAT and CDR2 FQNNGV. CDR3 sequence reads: CASSLGTGSVYEQYF. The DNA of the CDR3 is TGTGCCAGCAGCTTAGGGACAGGGAGCGTATACGAGCAGTACTTC.

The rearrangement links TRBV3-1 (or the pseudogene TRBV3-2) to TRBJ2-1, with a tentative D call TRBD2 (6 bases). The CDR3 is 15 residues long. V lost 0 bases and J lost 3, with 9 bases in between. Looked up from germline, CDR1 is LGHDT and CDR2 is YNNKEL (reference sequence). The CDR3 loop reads CASSQDGGFYNEQFF. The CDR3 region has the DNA TGTGCCAGCAGCCAAGATGGGGGGTTCTACAATGAGCAGTTCTTC.

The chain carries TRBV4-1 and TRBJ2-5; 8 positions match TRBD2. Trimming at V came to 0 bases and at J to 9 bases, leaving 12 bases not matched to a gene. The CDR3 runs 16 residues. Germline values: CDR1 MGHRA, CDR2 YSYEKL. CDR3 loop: CASSQEYLVAGSPQYF. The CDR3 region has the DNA TGCGCCAGCAGCCAAGAATATCTGGTAGCGGGGTCGCCCCAGTACTTC.

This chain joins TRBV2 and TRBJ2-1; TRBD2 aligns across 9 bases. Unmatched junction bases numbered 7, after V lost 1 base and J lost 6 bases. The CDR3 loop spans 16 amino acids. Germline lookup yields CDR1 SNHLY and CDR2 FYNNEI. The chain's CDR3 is CASSEGMAGGLNEQFF. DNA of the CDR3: TGTGCCAGCAGTGAAGGGATGGCGGGGGGGCTCAATGAGCAGTTCTTC.

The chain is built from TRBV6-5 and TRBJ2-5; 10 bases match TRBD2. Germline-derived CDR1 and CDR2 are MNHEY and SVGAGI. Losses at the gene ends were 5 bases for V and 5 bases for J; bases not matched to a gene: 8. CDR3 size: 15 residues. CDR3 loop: CASSQLAGGLETQYF. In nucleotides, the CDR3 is TGTGCCAGCAGTCAATTAGCGGGGGGCCTGGAGACCCAGTACTTC.

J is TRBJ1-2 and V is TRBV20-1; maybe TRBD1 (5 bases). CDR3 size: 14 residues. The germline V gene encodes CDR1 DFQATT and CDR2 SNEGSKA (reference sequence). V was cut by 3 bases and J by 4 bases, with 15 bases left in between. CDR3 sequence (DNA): TGCAGTGCTAGTCCGAAGGGGCCTCTCTATGGCTACACCTTC. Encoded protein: CSASPKGPLYGYTF.

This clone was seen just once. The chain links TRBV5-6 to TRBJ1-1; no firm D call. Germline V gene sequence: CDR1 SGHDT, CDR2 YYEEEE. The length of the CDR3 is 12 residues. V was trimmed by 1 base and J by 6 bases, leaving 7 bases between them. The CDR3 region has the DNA TGTGCCAGCAGCTTGACAGTCTCTGAAGCTTTCTTT. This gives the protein CASSLTVSEAFF.

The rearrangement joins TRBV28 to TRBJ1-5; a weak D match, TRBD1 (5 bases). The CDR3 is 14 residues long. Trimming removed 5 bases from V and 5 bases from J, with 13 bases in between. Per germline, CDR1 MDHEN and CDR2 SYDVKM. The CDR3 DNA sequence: TGTGCCAGCAGTCTTGACAGTCGGTATCAGCCCCAGCATTTT. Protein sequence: CASSLDSRYQPQHF.